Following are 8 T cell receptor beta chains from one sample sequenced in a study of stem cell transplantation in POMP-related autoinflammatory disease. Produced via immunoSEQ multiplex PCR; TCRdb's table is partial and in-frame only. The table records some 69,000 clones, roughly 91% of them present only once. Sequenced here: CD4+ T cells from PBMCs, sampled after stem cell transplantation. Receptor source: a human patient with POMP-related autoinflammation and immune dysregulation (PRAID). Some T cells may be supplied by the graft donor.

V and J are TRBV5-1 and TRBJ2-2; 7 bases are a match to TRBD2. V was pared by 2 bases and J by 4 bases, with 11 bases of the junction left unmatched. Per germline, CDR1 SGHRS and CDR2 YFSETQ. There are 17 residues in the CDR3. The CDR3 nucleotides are TGCGCCAGCAGCTTAAACCCTGCGGGGGTTAGCACCGGGGAGCTGTTTTTT. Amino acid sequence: CASSLNPAGVSTGELFF.

The CDR3 bases are TGTGCCAGCAGCCACGACCCAGGCTACGAGCAGTACTTC. Translation gives CASSHDPGYEQYF. This chain connects TRBV5-6 to TRBJ2-7; D unresolved. This CDR3 has 13 residues. Trimming took off 4 bases at V and 3 bases at J, with 11 bases between the two ends. Germline V gene sequence: CDR1 SGHDT, CDR2 YYEEEE.

The CDR3 region is CASRPGTGENEQYF. In DNA form, the CDR3 reads TGTGCCAGCAGGCCGGGGACAGGGGAGAACGAGCAGTACTTC. This rearrangement joins TRBV27 to TRBJ2-7; 10 nucleotides align to TRBD1. The CDR3 length is 14 residues. Per the germline V gene, CDR1 is MNHEY and CDR2 is SMNVEV (reference sequence). V lost 6 bases, J lost 5 bases, and 7 bases stayed unmatched.

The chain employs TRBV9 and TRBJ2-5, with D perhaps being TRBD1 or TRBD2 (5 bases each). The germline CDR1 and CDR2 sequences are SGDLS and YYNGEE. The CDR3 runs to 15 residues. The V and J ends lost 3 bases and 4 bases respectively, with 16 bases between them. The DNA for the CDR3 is TGTGCCAGCAGCGCCAGAGGGGATGTTGGAGAGACCCAGTACTTC. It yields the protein CASSARGDVGETQYF. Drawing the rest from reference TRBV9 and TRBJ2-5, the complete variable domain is DSGVTQTPKHLITATGQRVTLRCSPRSGDLSVYWYQQSLDQGLQFLIQYYNGEERAKGNILERFSAQQFPDLHSELNLSSLELGDSALYFCASSARGDVGETQYFGPGTRLLVL.

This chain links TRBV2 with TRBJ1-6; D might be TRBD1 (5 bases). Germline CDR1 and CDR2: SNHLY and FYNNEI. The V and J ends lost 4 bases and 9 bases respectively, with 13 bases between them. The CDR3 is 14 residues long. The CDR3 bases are TGTGCCAGCAGTGGGGCGACGGGGGTTTCACCCCTCCACTTT. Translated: CASSGATGVSPLHF.

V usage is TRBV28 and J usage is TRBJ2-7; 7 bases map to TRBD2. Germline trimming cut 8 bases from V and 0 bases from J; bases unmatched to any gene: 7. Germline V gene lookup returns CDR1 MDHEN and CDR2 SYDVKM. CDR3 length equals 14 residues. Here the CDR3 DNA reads TGTGCCAGCGGTCCGGGAGGCTCCTCCTACGAGCAGTACTTC. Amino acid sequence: CASGPGGSSYEQYF.

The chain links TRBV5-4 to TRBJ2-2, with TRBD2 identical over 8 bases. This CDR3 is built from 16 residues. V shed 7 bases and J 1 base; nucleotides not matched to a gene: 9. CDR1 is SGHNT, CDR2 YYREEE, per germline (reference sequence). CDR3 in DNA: TGTGCCAGCGCCCCAGCGGGGGCTCTGAACACCGGGGAGCTGTTTTTT. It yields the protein CASAPAGALNTGELFF.

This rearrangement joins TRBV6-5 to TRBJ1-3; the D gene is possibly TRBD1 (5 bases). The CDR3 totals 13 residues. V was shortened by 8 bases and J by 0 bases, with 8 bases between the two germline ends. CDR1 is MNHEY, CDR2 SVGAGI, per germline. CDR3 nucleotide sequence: TGTGCCAGCGGGGCAGTCTCTGGAAACACCATATATTTT. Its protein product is CASGAVSGNTIYF.